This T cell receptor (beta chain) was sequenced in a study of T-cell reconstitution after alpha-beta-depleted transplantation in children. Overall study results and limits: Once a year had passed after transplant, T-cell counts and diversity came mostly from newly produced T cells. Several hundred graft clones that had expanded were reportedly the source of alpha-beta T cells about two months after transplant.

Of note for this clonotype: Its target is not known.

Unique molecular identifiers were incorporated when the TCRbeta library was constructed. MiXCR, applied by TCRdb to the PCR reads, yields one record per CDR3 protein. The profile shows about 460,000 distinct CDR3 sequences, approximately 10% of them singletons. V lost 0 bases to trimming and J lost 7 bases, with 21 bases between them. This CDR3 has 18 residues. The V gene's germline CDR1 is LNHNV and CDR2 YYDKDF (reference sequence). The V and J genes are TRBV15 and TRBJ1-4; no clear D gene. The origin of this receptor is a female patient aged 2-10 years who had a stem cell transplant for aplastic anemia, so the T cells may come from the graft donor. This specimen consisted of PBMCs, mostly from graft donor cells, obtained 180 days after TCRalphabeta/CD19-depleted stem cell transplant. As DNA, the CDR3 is TGTGCCACCAGCAGAGATAAAGGTCTCGGGCTCGTGAGTGAAAAACTGTTTTTT. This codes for CATSRDKGLGLVSEKLFF.